A single sample gave rise to the 11 T cell receptor beta chains below, sequenced in a study of T cell repertoires in cytomegalovirus infection (dated by TCRdb to about 2019). For sequencing, an Illumina HiSeq 1500 was employed. Using fastp at Q25 and MiXCR, TCRdb reprocessed the public reads and kept productive beta chains. Each record represents a unique CDR3 protein, reported with the most common genes and DNA among its rows. The sample table contains about 300,000 distinct CDR3 sequences; only one count was recorded for around 9.1% of them. Approximately 2.4% of the sample is held by the ten biggest clonotypes. Specimen: PBMCs. These TCRs come from a human donor in good health (CMV status not recorded). Some clones in this sample may be carry-over from other donors' samples.

This clonotype came up a few times. The chain is built from TRBV2 and TRBJ2-2, with D possibly TRBD1 on 5 matching bases. CDR3 size: 14 residues. Germline V gene sequence: CDR1 SNHLY, CDR2 FYNNEI. The ends were cut back, 8 bases at V and 0 bases at J, with 10 bases in the middle. The CDR3 loop is CASLGQANTGELFF. The DNA for the CDR3 is TGTGCCAGCCTGGGGCAGGCGAACACCGGGGAGCTGTTTTTT.

At least ten counts were recorded for this clonotype. The chain has TRBV2 and TRBJ1-1; D is undetermined. The V end lost 2 bases, the J end lost 5 bases, and 6 bases lay between the germline ends. The CDR3 is 12 amino acids. Germline V gene lookup returns CDR1 SNHLY and CDR2 FYNNEI. In DNA, the CDR3 is TGTGCCAGCAGTGAATCCCGGACTGAAGCTTTCTTT. Amino acid sequence: CASSESRTEAFF. Drawing the rest from reference TRBV2 and TRBJ1-1, the complete variable domain is EPEVTQTPSHQVTQMGQEVILRCVPISNHLYFYWYRQILGQKVEFLVSFYNNEISEKSEIFDDQFSVERPDGSNFTLKIRSTKLEDSAMYFCASSESRTEAFFGQGTRLTVV.

This clonotype showed up just a few times. The chain uses TRBV3-1 and TRBJ2-1; 7 bases fit TRBD2. Germline V lookup: CDR1 LGHDT, CDR2 YNNKEL (reference sequence). The junction had 8 bases not matched to a gene; V was cut back by 5 bases and J by 10 bases. The length of the CDR3 is 13 residues. The CDR3 region is CASSTISGAEQFF. The CDR3 region has the DNA TGTGCCAGCAGCACCATAAGCGGGGCGGAGCAGTTCTTC.

This clonotype was picked up a small number of times. The chain links TRBV29-1 to TRBJ2-3, with TRBD1 identical over 7 bases. CDR1 and CDR2 (germline): SQVTM, ANQGSEA. This CDR3 is built from 10 residues. Germline trimming cut 6 bases from V and 13 bases from J; bases unmatched to any gene: 7. In DNA, the CDR3 is TGCAGCGTAGGGGACAGAGACAAGTATTTT. Translated: CSVGDRDKYF.

This clonotype turned up a few times. The chain links TRBV29-1 to TRBJ2-7, with 7 bases fitting TRBD2. This CDR3 contains 13 residues. The germline gives CDR1 SQVTM, CDR2 ANQGSEA. With 5 bases clipped from V and 12 bases from J, the junction kept 16 bases outside the gene matches. Written as DNA, the CDR3 is TGCAGCGTTTCCCTTCCTGGGGGGGACCAAACGTACTTC. Amino acids: CSVSLPGGDQTYF.

This clonotype showed up many times. The rearrangement joins TRBV28 to TRBJ2-2; 8 positions agree with TRBD1. V was pared by 5 bases and J by 6 bases, with 8 bases of the junction left unmatched. This CDR3 is 15 amino acids long. CDR1 and CDR2 (germline): MDHEN, SYDVKM. The CDR3 DNA reads TGTGCCAGCAGTCGGGGCAGGGGGCTAGCCGGGGAGCTGTTTTTT. Protein sequence: CASSRGRGLAGELFF.

The table lists this clonotype with a few counts. V gene TRBV29-1 combines with J gene TRBJ2-6; D unclear. V lost 6 bases to trimming and J lost 1 base, with 10 bases between them. This CDR3 has 14 amino acids. Per germline, CDR1 SQVTM and CDR2 ANQGSEA. DNA of the CDR3: TGCAGCGTGCTGGTGGGGTCTGGGGCCAACGTCCTGACTTTC. Residues: CSVLVGSGANVLTF.

This clonotype has at least ten counts. The V call is TRBV19, the J call TRBJ2-1; 9 bases align to TRBD2. J gave up 7 bases and V 5 bases, and 6 bases lay outside the gene matches. The CDR3 length is 14 residues. Germline assignment: CDR1 LNHDA and CDR2 SQIVND (reference sequence). CDR3 amino acids: CASSVTSGRNEQFF. The CDR3 region has the DNA TGTGCCAGTAGTGTGACTAGCGGTAGGAATGAGCAGTTCTTC.

This clonotype appeared many times. This sequence joins TRBV20-1 and TRBJ2-7; the D gene is possibly TRBD1 (6 bases). Trimming took off 0 bases at V and 5 bases at J, with 17 bases between the two ends. Germline V gene data show CDR1 as DFQATT and CDR2 as SNEGSKA (reference sequence). The CDR3 spans 15 residues. The CDR3: CSARDGYRVSDEQYF. The CDR3 DNA is TGCAGTGCTAGAGACGGATACAGGGTCAGCGACGAGCAGTACTTC.

Note on this clonotype: Without the conserved terminal phenylalanine or tryptophan, this CDR3 likely stems from a read error. V usage is TRBV7-6 and J usage is TRBJ2-7; no firm D call. Looked up from germline, CDR1 is SGHVS and CDR2 is FNYEAQ. The CDR3 consists of 12 residues. Deletions cut 6 bases from V and 1 base from J, with 7 bases between. The CDR3 loop is CASSSFSYEQYL. CDR3 in DNA: TGTGCCAGCAGTTCGTTTTCCTACGAGCAGTACCTT.

This clonotype has ten or more counts. The chain combines TRBV7-2 with TRBJ2-3, with TRBD2 as a possible D gene (7 bases). V was trimmed by 3 bases and J by 3 bases, leaving 25 bases between them. The germline V gene has CDR1 SGHTA and CDR2 FQGNSA. The CDR3 loop spans 19 amino acids. The DNA for the CDR3 is TGTGCCAGCAGCTTCCCCTTCCGAGGGAGGGGAGGGACAACAGATACGCAGTATTTT. It is translated as CASSFPFRGRGGTTDTQYF.